This TCR beta chain was documented in a study of cytomegalovirus exposure and HLA in healthy donors. In the PCR, 60 Vbeta and 13 Jbeta primers were used. Profiled with immunoSEQ multiplex PCR; TCRdb holds only in-frame clones, not every one. This sample yields 120,000 or so clones, of which about 80% are seen a single time; more than 1.5% belongs to the top ten. This CDR3 has 16 residues. With 0 bases removed from V and 5 bases from J, the gap between germline ends came to 13 bases. Germline V gene sequence: CDR1 MGHRA, CDR2 YSYEKL. Turning to this clone: The antigen remains unidentified.

The study's findings and limits: Near-uniform donor sequencing depth was presumed by presence/absence analyses.

Sequencing was carried out using PBMCs. This chain connects TRBV4-1 to TRBJ2-2, with D perhaps matching TRBD2 (6 bases). This TCR came from a man younger than 30 in good health and CMV-seronegative. In DNA, the CDR3 is TGCGCCAGCAGCCAAGATCCGGCGGGGCGGACCGGGGAGCTGTTTTTT. Its protein product is CASSQDPAGRTGELFF.